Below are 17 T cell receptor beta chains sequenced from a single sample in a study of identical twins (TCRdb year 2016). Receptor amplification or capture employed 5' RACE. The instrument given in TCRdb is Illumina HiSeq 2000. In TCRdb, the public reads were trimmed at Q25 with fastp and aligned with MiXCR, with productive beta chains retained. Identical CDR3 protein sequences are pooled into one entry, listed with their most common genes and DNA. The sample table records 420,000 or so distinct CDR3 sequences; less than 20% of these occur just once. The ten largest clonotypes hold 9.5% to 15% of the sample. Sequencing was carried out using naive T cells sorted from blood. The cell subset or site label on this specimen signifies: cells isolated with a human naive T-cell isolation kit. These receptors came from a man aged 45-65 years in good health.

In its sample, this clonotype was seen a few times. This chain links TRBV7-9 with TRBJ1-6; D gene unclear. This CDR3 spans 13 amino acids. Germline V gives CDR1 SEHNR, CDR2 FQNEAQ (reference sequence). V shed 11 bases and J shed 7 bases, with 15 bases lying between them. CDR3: CAGNAAGNSPLHF. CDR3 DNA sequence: TGTGCCGGAAACGCGGCCGGCAATTCACCCCTCCACTTT.

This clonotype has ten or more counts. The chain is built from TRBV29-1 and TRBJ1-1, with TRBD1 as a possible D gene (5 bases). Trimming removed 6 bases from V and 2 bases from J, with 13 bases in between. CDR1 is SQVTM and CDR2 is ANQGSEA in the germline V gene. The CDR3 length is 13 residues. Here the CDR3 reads CSVSTGANTEAFF. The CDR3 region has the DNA TGCAGCGTGTCTACCGGGGCCAACACTGAAGCTTTCTTT.

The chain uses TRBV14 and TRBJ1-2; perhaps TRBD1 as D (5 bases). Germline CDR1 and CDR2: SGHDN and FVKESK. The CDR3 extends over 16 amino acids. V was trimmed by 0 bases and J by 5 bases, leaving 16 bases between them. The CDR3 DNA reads TGTGCCAGCAGCCAAGATTATGTTCCAGGGCCATATGGCTACACCTTC. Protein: CASSQDYVPGPYGYTF. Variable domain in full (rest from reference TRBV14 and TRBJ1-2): EAGVTQFPSHSVIEKGQTVTLRCDPISGHDNLYWYRRVMGKEIKFLLHFVKESKQDESGMPNNRFLAERTGGTYSTLKVQPAELEDSGVYFCASSQDYVPGPYGYTFGSGTRLTVV.

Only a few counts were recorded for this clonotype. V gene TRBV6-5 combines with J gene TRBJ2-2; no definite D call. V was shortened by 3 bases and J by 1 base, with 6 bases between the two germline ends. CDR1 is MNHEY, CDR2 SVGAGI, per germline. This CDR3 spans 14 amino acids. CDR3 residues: CASSYTKNTGELFF. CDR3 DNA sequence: TGTGCCAGCAGTTATACCAAGAACACCGGGGAGCTGTTTTTT.

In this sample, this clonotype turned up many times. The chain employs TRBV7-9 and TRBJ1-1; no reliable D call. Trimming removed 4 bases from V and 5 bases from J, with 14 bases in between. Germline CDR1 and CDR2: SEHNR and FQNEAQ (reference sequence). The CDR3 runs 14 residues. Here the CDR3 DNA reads TGTGCCAGCAGCTCCTCCGGCGGTGGAACTGAAGCTTTCTTT. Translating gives CASSSSGGGTEAFF.

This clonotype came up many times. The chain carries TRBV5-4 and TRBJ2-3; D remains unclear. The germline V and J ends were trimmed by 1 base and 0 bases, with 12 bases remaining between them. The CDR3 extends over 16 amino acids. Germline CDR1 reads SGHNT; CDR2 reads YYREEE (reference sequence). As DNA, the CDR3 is TGTGCCAGCAGCTTGCTCTTGTCCTCTAGCACAGATACGCAGTATTTT. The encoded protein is CASSLLLSSSTDTQYF. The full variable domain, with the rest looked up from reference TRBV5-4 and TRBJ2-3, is ETGVTQSPTHLIKTRGQQVTLRCSSQSGHNTVSWYQQALGQGPQFIFQYYREEENGRGNFPPRFSGLQFPNYSSELNVNALELDDSALYLCASSLLLSSSTDTQYFGPGTRLTVL.

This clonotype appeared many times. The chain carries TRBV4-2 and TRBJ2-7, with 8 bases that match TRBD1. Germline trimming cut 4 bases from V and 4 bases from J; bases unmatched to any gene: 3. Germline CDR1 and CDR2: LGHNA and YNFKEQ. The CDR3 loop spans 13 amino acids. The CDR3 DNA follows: TGTGCCAGCAGCCCGGGACAGGAGTACGAGCAGTACTTC. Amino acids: CASSPGQEYEQYF.

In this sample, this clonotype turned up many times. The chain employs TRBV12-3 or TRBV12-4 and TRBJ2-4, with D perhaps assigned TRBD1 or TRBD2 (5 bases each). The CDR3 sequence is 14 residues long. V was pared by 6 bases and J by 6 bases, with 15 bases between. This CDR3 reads CASSPTRDPNIQYF. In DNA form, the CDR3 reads TGTGCCAGCAGCCCTACCCGGGACCCAAACATTCAGTACTTC.

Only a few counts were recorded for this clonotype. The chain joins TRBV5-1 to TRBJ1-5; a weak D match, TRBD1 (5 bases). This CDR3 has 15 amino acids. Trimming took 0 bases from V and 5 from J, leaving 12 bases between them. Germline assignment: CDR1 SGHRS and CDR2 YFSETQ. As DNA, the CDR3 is TGCGCCAGCAGCTTGGTCCCGGGGCAAGATCAGCCCCAGCATTTT. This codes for CASSLVPGQDQPQHF.

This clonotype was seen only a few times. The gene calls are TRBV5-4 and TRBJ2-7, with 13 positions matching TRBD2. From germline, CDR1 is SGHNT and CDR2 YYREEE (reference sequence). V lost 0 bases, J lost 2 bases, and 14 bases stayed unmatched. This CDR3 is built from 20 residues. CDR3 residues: CASSLAWGTSGIVGAYEQYF. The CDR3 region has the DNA TGTGCCAGCAGCTTGGCGTGGGGGACTAGCGGGATAGTGGGTGCCTACGAGCAGTACTTC.

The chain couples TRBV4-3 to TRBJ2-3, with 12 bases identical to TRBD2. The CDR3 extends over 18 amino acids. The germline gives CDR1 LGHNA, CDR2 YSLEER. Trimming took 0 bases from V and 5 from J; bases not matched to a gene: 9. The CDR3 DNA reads TGCGCCAGCAGCCAAGATCTCTTATCTAGCGGGAGGGGAGATACGCAGTATTTT. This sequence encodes CASSQDLLSSGRGDTQYF.

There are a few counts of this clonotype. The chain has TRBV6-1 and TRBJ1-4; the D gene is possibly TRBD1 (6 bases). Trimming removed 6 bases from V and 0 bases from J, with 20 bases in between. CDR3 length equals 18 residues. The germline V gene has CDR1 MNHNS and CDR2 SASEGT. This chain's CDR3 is CASSRNPSGTTTNEKLFF. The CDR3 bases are TGTGCCAGCAGCCGAAATCCTTCCGGGACAACAACTAATGAAAAACTGTTTTTT.

The CDR3: CASSSREGRHNEQFF. The DNA of the CDR3 is TGTGCCAGCAGTTCGCGGGAGGGTCGTCACAATGAGCAGTTCTTC. V gene TRBV6-2 or TRBV6-3 combines with J gene TRBJ2-1; TRBD2 matches 9 bases. Germline V gene data show CDR1 as MNHEY and CDR2 as SVGEGT. This CDR3 has 15 amino acids. V lost 4 bases and J lost 5; bases outside the gene matches: 6.

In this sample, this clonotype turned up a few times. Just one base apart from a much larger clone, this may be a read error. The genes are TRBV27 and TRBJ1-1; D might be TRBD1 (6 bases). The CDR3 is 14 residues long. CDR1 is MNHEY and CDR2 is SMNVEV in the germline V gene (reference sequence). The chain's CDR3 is CACSVLQGSPEAFF. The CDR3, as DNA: TGTGCCTGCAGTGTACTACAGGGTAGCCCTGAAGCTTTCTTT.

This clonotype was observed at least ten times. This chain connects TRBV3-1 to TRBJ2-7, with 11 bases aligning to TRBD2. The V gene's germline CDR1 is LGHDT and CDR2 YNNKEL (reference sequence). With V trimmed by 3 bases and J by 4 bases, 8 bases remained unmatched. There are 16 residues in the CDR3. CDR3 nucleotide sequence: TGTGCCAGCAGCCATCTGTCAACTAGCGGGAGTTACGAGCAGTACTTC. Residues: CASSHLSTSGSYEQYF.

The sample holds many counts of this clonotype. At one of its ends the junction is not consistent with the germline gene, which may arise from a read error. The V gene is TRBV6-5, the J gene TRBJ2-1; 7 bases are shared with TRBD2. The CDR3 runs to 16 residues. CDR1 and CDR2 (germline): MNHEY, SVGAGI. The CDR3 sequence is CASSDSGGSSYNEQFF. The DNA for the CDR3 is TGTGCCAGCAGTGACTCGGGAGGTTCGTCCTACAATGAGCAGTTCTTC.

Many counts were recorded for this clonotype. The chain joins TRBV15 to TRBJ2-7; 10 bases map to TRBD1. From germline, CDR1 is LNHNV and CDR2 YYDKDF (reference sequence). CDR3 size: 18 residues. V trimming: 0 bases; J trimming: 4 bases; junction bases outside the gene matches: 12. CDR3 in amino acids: CATSRDSVEGQGIYEQYF. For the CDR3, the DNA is TGTGCCACCAGCAGAGATAGCGTGGAGGGACAGGGGATTTACGAGCAGTACTTC.